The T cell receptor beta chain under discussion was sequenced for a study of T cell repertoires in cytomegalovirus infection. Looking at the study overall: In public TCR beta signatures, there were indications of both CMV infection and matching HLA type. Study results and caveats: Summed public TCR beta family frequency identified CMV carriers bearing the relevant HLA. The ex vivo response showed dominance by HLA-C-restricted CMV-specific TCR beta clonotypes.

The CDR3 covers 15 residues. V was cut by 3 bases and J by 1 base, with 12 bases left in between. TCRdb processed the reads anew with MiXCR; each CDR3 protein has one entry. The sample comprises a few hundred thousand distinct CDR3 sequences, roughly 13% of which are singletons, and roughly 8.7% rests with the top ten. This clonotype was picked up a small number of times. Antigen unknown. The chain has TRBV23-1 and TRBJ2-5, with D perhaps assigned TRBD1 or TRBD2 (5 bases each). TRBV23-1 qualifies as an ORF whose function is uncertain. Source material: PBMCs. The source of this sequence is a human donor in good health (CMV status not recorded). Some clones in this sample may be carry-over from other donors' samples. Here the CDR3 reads CASSQYRDGQETQYF. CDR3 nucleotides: TGCGCCAGCAGTCAGTATAGGGACGGCCAAGAGACCCAGTACTTC.